Each of the 10 T cell receptor beta chains below was sequenced from the same sample in a study of CD8 T cells in Susac syndrome. RNA, at roughly 0.45 to 1 ug, was reverse transcribed with random hexamers. TCRdb reanalysed the immunoSEQ multiplex PCR reads using MiXCR and keeps one entry per CDR3 protein. The sample holds around 130,000 distinct CDR3 sequences, 85% to 95% seen once. Sample: CD4+ T cells from PBMCs. The receptors come from a human donor with multiple sclerosis.

The rearrangement uses TRBV20-1 and TRBJ2-7; maybe TRBD2 (6 bases). Trimming cost V 7 bases and J 5 bases, with 15 bases left between them. Per germline, CDR1 DFQATT and CDR2 SNEGSKA (reference sequence). The CDR3 has 12 amino acids. The CDR3 coding sequence is TGCAGTGTTAACCGGGGGTCTGACGAGCAGTACTTC. It is translated as CSVNRGSDEQYF.

This sequence joins TRBV4-3 and TRBJ2-6, with D possibly matching TRBD1 (5 bases). V was shortened by 0 bases and J by 0 bases, with 12 bases between the two germline ends. The CDR3 is 18 residues long. CDR1 is LGHNA, CDR2 YSLEER, per germline. The CDR3 protein is CASSQDPTAPSGANVLTF. For the CDR3, the DNA is TGCGCCAGCAGCCAAGATCCGACAGCTCCCTCTGGGGCCAACGTCCTGACTTTC.

This chain connects TRBV9 to TRBJ2-5, with 7 positions matching TRBD1. The germline V gene has CDR1 SGDLS and CDR2 YYNGEE. V shed 3 bases and J 2 bases; nucleotides not matched to a gene: 7. The CDR3 extends over 15 amino acids. DNA of the CDR3: TGTGCCAGCAGCGCCACAGGGGACCGTCAAGAGACCCAGTACTTC. Translating gives CASSATGDRQETQYF. Variable domain in full (rest from reference TRBV9 and TRBJ2-5): DSGVTQTPKHLITATGQRVTLRCSPRSGDLSVYWYQQSLDQGLQFLIQYYNGEERAKGNILERFSAQQFPDLHSELNLSSLELGDSALYFCASSATGDRQETQYFGPGTRLLVL.

The V gene is TRBV20-1, the J gene TRBJ2-5; 8 bases are shared with TRBD2. Germline V gives CDR1 DFQATT, CDR2 SNEGSKA (reference sequence). This CDR3 contains 15 residues. Trimming cost V 2 bases and J 0 bases; bases outside gene matches: 5. This CDR3 is CSARQRGGYQETQYF. CDR3 coding DNA: TGCAGTGCTAGACAGCGCGGGGGGTACCAAGAGACCCAGTACTTC.

V is TRBV7-9 and J is TRBJ2-3; D might be TRBD1 or TRBD2, each matching 6 bases. The CDR3 is 16 residues long. Germline CDR1 and CDR2: SEHNR and FQNEAQ (reference sequence). Trimming removed 2 bases from V and 6 bases from J, with 18 bases in between. CDR3 region: CASSLMGAGLQDTQYF. The CDR3 DNA sequence: TGTGCCAGCAGCTTAATGGGGGCGGGACTGCAGGATACGCAGTATTTT.

The chain uses TRBV29-1 and TRBJ2-2; 10 bases match TRBD1. There are 14 residues in the CDR3. Germline trimming cut 6 bases from V and 7 bases from J; bases unmatched to any gene: 8. Germline values: CDR1 SQVTM, CDR2 ANQGSEA. CDR3 in DNA: TGCAGCGTGACGGAGACAGGGGGCGGCGGGGAGCTGTTTTTT. It encodes CSVTETGGGGELFF.

This sequence joins TRBV3-1 and TRBJ2-1; D remains unclear. The CDR3 extends over 11 amino acids. Germline CDR1 is LGHDT and CDR2 is YNNKEL (reference sequence). Trimming took 1 base from V and 8 from J, leaving 3 bases between them. This CDR3 is CASSQGHEQFF. DNA of the CDR3: TGTGCCAGCAGCCAAGGCCATGAGCAGTTCTTC.

The CDR3 sequence is CSARGRFPDTIYF. CDR3 coding DNA: TGCAGTGCTAGAGGACGGTTTCCGGACACCATATATTTT. This chain joins TRBV20-1 and TRBJ1-3; D remains unclear. Germline V gives CDR1 DFQATT, CDR2 SNEGSKA (reference sequence). Between the trimmed V and J ends, which lost 1 base and 8 bases, there was a span of 12 bases. This CDR3 is 13 amino acids long.

The chain combines TRBV3-1 with TRBJ2-2; either TRBD1 or TRBD2 may fit D (6 bases each). The CDR3 is 16 residues long. Germline V lookup: CDR1 LGHDT, CDR2 YNNKEL (reference sequence). Trimming shortened V by 1 base and J by 6 bases, and 15 bases separated the two germline ends. The CDR3 sequence: CASSQVKGGSAGELFF. CDR3 coding DNA: TGTGCCAGCAGCCAAGTGAAGGGGGGTTCGGCCGGGGAGCTGTTTTTT.

The CDR3 DNA reads TGTGCCAGCTCTTCGACAGGCCCTTCACCCCTCCACTTT. Translating gives CASSSTGPSPLHF. The gene calls are TRBV28 and TRBJ1-6; weak D call: TRBD1 (6 bases). Germline assignment: CDR1 MDHEN and CDR2 SYDVKM. Trimming pared 8 bases from V and 9 bases from J, leaving 14 bases between. This CDR3 has 13 residues. Using reference TRBV28 and TRBJ1-6 for the parts outside the CDR3, the full variable domain is DVKVTQSSRYLVKRTGEKVFLECVQDMDHENMFWYRQDPGLGLRLIYFSYDVKMKEKGDIPEGYSVSREKKERFSLILESASTNQTSMYLCASSSTGPSPLHFGNGTRLTVT.